What follows is one T cell receptor beta chain and its context. The CDR3 has 15 amino acids. Losses at the gene ends were 6 bases for V and 5 bases for J; bases not matched to a gene: 7. Germline CDR1 reads SNHLY; CDR2 reads FYNNEI. Original data processing: Reference gene primer amplification yielded estimated nucleated cell counts. Assay: immunoSEQ multiplex PCR; the TCRdb copy retains only in-frame clones and omits some. The V and J calls and clone size are taken from that table; D and trimming were inferred from the DNA. There are 50,000 or so clones in the sample; 65% to 85% occur only once, and 16% lies in the top ten. These data are taken from a study of blood T cell repertoires in COVID-19. Study-level background: Sites across the United States, Italy and Spain contributed samples from acute and convalescent COVID-19.

The sequence came from a man aged 35-49 years with acute or convalescent COVID-19. The chain is built from TRBV2 and TRBJ1-6; the match to TRBD1 covers 7 bases. The sample taken for sequencing was peripheral blood. CDR3 sequence (DNA): TGTGCCAGCAGACGAGAGGGACAGAATAATTCACCCCTCCACTTT. It is translated as CASRREGQNNSPLHF.